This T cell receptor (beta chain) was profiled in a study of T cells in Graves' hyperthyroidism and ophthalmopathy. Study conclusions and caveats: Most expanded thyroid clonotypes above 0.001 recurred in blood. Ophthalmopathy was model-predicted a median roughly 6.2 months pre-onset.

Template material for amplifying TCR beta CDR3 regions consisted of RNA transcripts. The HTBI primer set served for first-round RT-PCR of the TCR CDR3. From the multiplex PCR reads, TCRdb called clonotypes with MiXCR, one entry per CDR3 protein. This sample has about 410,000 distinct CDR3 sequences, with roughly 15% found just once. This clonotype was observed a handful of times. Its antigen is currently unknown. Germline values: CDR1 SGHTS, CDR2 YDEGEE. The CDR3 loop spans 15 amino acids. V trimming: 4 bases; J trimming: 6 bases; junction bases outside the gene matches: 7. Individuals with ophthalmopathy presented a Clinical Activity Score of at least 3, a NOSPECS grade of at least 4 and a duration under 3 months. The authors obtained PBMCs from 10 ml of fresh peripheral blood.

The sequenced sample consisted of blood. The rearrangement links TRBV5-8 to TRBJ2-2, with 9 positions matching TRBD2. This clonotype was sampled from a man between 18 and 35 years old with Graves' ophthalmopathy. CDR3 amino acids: CASSVKAGGAGELFF. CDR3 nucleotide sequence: TGTGCCAGCAGCGTCAAAGCGGGGGGCGCCGGGGAGCTGTTTTTT.